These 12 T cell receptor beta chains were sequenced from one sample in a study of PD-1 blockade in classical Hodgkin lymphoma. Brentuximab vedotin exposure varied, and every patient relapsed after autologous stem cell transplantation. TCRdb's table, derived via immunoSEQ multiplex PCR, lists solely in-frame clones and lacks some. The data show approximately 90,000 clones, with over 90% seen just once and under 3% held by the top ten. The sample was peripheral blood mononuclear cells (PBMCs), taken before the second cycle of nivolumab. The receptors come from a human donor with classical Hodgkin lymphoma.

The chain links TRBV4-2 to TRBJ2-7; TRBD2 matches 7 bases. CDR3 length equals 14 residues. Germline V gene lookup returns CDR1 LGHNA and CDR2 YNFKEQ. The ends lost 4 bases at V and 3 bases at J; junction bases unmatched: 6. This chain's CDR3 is CASSPPTSSYEQYF. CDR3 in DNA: TGTGCCAGCAGCCCACCGACTAGCAGCTACGAGCAGTACTTC.

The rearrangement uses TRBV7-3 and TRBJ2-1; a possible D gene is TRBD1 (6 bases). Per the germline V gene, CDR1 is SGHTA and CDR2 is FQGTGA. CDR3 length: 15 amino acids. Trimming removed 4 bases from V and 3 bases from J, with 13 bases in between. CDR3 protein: CASSSSGQNYNEQFF. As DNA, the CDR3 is TGTGCCAGCAGCTCCTCCGGACAGAACTACAATGAGCAGTTCTTC.

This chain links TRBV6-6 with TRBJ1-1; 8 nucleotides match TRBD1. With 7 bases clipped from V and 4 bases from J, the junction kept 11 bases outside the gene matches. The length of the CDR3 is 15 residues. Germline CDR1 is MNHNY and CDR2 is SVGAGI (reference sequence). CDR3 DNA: TGTGCCAGCAACTACGGGACAGGTATGGGCACTGAAGCTTTCTTT. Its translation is CASNYGTGMGTEAFF.

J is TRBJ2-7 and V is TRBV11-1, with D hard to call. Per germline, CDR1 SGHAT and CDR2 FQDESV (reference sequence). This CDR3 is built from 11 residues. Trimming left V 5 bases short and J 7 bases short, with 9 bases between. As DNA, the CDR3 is TGTGCCAGCAGCGTCCGATTAGAGCAGTACTTC. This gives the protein CASSVRLEQYF.

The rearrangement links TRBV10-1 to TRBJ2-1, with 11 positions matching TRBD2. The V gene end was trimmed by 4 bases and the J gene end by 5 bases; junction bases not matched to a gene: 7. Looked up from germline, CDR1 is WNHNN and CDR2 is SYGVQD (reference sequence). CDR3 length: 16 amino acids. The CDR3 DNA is TGCGCCAGCAGTGCCCCACTAGCGGGAGCCGACAATGAGCAGTTCTTC. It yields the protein CASSAPLAGADNEQFF.

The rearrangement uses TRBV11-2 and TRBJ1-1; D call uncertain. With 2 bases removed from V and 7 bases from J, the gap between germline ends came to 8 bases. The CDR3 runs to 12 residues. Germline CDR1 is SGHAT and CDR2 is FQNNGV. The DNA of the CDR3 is TGTGCCAGCAGCTTACTCGGTTTTGAAGCTTTCTTT. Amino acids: CASSLLGFEAFF.

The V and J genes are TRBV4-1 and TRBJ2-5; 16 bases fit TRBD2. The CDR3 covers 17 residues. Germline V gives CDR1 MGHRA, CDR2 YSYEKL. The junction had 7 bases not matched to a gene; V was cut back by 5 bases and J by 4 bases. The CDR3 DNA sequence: TGCGCCAGCAGCGAGGGACTAGCGGGAGGGGGTGGAGAGACCCAGTACTTC. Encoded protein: CASSEGLAGGGGETQYF.

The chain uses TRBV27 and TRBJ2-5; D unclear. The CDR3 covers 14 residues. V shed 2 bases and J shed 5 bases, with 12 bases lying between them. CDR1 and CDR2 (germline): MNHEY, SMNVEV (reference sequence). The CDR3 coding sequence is TGTGCCAGCAGTTTAGCGTTCCCCAGGGAGACCCAGTACTTC. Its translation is CASSLAFPRETQYF.

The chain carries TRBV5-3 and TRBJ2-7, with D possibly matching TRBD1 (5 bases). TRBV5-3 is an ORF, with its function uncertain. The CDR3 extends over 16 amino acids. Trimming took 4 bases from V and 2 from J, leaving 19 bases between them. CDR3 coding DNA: TGTGCCAGAAGCCCCGCGGAGAACAGGTCGACCTACGAGCAGTACTTC. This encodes CARSPAENRSTYEQYF.

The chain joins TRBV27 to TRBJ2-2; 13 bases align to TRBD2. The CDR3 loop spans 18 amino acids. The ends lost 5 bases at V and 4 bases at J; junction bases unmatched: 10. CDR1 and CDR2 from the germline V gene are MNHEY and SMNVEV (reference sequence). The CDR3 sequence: CASSPGLAGTFVTGELFF. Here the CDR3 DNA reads TGTGCCAGCAGTCCGGGACTAGCGGGGACTTTTGTCACCGGGGAGCTGTTTTTT.

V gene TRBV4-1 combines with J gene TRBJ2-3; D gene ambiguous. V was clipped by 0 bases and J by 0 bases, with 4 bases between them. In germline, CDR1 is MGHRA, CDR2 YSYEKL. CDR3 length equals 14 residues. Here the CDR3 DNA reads TGCGCCAGCAGCCAAGATCTGAGCACAGATACGCAGTATTTT. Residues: CASSQDLSTDTQYF.

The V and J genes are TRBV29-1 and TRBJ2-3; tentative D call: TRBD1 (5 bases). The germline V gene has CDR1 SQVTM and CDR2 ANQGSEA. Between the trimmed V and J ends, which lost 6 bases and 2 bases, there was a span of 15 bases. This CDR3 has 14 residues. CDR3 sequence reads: CSVVQVFDTDTQYF. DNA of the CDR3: TGCAGCGTCGTACAGGTTTTCGACACAGATACGCAGTATTTT.